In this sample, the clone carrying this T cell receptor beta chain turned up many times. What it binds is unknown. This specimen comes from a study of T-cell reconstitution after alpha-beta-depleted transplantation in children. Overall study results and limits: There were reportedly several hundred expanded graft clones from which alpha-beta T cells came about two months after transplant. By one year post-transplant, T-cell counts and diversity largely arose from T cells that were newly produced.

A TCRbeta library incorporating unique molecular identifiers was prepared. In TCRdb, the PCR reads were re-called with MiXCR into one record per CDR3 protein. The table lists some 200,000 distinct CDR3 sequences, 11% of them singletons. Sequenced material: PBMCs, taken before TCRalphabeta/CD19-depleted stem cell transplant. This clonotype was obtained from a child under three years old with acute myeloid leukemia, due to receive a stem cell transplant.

The CDR3 DNA reads TGTGCCAGCAGCTTAGCCCCCGGGCGGGACAGGGGGAATGAAAAACTGTTTTTT. This sequence encodes CASSLAPGRDRGNEKLFF. The V gene is TRBV7-6, the J gene TRBJ1-4; 11 nucleotides align to TRBD1. CDR1 and CDR2 (germline): SGHVS, FNYEAQ. The CDR3 covers 18 residues. With 0 bases clipped from V and 5 bases from J, the junction kept 8 bases outside the gene matches. Together with reference TRBV7-6 and TRBJ1-4, the CDR3 gives the full variable domain: GAGVSQSPRYKVTKRGQDVALRCDPISGHVSLYWYRQALGQGPEFLTYFNYEAQQDKSGLPNDRFSAERPEGSISTLTIQRTEQRDSAMYRCASSLAPGRDRGNEKLFFGSGTQLSVL.